Sequencing of this T cell receptor beta chain was carried out in a study of chemoradiotherapy in HPV16-positive cancers. Study-level information: Two HPV16-positive patients' cells yielded candidate HPV-specific clones and common motifs. General study results and limits: Candidate HPV-specific clones and E7-related TCR motifs grew in tumor during treatment. In HPV16-positive patients, HPV-responsive T-cell expansion tracked better recurrence-free survival.

About this clone: Its antigen remains unidentified.

The V end lost 2 bases, the J end lost 1 base, and 8 bases lay between the germline ends. This CDR3 comprises 14 residues. Germline V gives CDR1 MNHEY, CDR2 SVGAGI. The data were produced by immunoSEQ multiplex PCR, yet TCRdb's version contains in-frame clones alone and is incomplete. This table has just under 1,500 clones, 85% to 95% appearing once. The chain couples TRBV6-5 to TRBJ1-2; no definite D call. The clonotype comes from a human donor with HPV-associated anogenital cancer. The specimen comprised tumor tissue, sampled from a patient who underwent chemoradiotherapy. The CDR3 spells CASSYRPSNYGYTF. The DNA for the CDR3 is TGTGCCAGCAGTTACCGTCCAAGTAACTATGGCTACACCTTC.